The clone carrying this T cell receptor (beta chain) showed up just once. The record originates from a study of cytomegalovirus exposure and HLA in healthy donors. Looking at the study overall: A preliminary data release comprised around 85 million unique TCRs obtained from HLA-typed donors.

The CDR3 extends over 15 amino acids. V lost 6 bases and J lost 6; bases outside the gene matches: 4. Germline assignment: CDR1 SNHLY and CDR2 FYNNEI. PCR was performed using 60 Vbeta and 13 Jbeta primers. TCRdb's copy holds only in-frame clones and misses some; the assay was immunoSEQ multiplex PCR. Among 200,000 or so clones, 82% were seen once, and the ten largest hold 0.098%. The sample comprised PBMCs. The chain links TRBV2 to TRBJ2-1, with 14 bases fitting TRBD2. The source of this sequence is a boy aged 2 to 10 in good health and CMV-seronegative. This CDR3 is CASRRLAGGPNEQFF. CDR3 nucleotide sequence: TGTGCCAGCAGGCGACTAGCGGGGGGGCCCAATGAGCAGTTCTTC.